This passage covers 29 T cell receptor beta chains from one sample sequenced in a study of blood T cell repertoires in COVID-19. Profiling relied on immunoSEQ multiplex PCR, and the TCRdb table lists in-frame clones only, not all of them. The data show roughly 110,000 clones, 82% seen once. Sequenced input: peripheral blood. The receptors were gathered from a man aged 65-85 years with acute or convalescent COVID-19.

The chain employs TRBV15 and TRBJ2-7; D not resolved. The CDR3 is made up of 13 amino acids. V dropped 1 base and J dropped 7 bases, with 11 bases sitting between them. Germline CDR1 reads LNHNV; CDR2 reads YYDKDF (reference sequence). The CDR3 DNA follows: TGTGCCACCAGCAGAGCAGGCGTACGGGAGCAGTACTTC. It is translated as CATSRAGVREQYF.

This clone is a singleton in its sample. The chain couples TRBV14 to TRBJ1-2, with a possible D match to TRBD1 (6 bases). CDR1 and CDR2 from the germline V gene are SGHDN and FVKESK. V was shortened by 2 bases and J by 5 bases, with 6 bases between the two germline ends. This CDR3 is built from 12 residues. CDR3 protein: CASSQQGYGYTF. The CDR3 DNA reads TGTGCCAGCAGCCAACAGGGGTATGGCTACACCTTC.

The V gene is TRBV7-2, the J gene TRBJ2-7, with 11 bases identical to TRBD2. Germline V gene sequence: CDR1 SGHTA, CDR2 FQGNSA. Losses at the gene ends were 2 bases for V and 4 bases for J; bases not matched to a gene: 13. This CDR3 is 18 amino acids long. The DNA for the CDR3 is TGTGCCAGCAGCTTAAGGGGAGCTAGCGGGAGGAACGGGTACGAGCAGTACTTC. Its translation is CASSLRGASGRNGYEQYF.

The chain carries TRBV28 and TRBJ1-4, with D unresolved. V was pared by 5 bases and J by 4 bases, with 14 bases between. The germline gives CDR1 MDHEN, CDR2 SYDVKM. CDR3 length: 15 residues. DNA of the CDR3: TGTGCCAGCAGTAAGGTGAACAGCCTTAATGAAAAACTGTTTTTT. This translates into CASSKVNSLNEKLFF.

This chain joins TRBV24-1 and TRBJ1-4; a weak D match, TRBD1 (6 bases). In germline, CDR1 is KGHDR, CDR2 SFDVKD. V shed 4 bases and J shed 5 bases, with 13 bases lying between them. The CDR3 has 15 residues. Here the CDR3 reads CATSDNQDRNEKLFF. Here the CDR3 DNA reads TGTGCCACCAGTGACAACCAAGACAGGAATGAAAAACTGTTTTTT.

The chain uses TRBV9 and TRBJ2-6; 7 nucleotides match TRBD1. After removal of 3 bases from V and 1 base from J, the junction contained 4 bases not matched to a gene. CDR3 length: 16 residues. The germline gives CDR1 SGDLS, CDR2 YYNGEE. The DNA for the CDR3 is TGTGCCAGCAGCGCAACGACAGGGTCTGGGGCCAACGTCCTGACTTTC. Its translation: CASSATTGSGANVLTF.

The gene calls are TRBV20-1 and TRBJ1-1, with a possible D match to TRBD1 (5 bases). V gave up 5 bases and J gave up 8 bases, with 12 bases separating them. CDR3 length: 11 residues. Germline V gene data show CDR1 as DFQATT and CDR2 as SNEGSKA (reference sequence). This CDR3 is CSALRDLEAFF. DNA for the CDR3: TGCAGTGCTCTCAGGGACTTAGAAGCTTTCTTT.

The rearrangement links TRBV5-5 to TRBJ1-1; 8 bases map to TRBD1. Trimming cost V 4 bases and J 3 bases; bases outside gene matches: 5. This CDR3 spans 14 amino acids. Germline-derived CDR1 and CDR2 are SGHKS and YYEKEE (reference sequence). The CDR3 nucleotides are TGTGCCAGCAGCCGGACAGGGCAGGACACTGAAGCTTTCTTT. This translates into CASSRTGQDTEAFF. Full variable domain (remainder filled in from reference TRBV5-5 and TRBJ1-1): DAGVTQSPTHLIKTRGQQVTLRCSPISGHKSVSWYQQVLGQGPQFIFQYYEKEERGRGNFPDRFSARQFPNYSSELNVNALLLGDSALYLCASSRTGQDTEAFFGQGTRLTVV.

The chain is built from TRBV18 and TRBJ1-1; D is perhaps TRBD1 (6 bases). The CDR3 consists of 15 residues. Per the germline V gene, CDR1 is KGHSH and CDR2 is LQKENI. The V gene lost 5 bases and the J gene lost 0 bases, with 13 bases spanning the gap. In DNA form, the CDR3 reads TGTGCCAGCTCATCGGGGGGCTCGTTGAACACTGAAGCTTTCTTT. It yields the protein CASSSGGSLNTEAFF.

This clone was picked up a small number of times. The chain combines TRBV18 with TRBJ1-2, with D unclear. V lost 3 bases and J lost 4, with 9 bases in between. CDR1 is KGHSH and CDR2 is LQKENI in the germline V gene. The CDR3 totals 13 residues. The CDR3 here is CASSPETTYGYTF. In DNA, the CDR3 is TGTGCCAGCTCACCCGAAACTACCTATGGCTACACCTTC.

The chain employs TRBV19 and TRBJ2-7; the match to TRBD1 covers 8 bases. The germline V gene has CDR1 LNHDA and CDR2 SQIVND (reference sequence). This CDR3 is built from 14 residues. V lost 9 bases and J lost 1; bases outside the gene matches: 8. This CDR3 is CASADRAISYEQYF. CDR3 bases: TGTGCCAGCGCGGACAGGGCCATTTCCTACGAGCAGTACTTC.

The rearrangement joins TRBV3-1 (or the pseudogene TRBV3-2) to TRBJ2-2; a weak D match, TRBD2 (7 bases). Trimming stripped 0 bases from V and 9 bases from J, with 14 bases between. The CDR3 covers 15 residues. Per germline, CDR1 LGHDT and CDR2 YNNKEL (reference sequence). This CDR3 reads CASSQDLGGARELFF. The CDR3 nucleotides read TGTGCCAGCAGCCAAGATCTTGGGGGGGCCCGGGAGCTGTTTTTT.

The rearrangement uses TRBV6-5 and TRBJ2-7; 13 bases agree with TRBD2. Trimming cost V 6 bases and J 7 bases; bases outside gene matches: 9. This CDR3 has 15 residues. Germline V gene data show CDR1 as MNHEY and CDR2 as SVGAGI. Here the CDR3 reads CASRGLAGVVYEQYF. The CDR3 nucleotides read TGTGCCAGCAGAGGACTAGCGGGAGTAGTTTATGAGCAGTACTTC.

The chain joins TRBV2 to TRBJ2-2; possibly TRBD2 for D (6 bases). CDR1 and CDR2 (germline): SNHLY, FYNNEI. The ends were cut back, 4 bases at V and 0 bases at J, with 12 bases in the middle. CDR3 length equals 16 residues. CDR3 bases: TGTGCCAGCAGTGTAAGGGGCGGGGCGAACACCGGGGAGCTGTTTTTT. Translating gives CASSVRGGANTGELFF.

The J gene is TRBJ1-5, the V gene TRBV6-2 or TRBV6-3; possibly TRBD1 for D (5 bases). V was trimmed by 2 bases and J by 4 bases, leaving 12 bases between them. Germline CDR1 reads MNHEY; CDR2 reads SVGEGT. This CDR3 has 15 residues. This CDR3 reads CASSYRLDRNQPQHF. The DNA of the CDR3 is TGTGCCAGCAGTTACCGGTTAGACAGAAATCAGCCCCAGCATTTT.

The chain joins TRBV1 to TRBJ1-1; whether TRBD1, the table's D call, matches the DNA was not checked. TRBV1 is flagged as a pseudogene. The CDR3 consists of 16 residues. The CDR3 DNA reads TGCACCAGCAGCCAAGGTGCCGGACAGGGGGAGGCTGAAGCTTTCTTT. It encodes CTSSQGAGQGEAEAFF.

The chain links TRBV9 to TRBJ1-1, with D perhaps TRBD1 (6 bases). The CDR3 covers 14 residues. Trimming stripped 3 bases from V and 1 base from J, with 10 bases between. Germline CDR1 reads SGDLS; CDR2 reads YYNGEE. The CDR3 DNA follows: TGTGCCAGCAGCGCCCGGGACAAGAACACTGAAGCTTTCTTT. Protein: CASSARDKNTEAFF.

In nucleotides, the CDR3 is TGTGCCAGTAGTATACTAGCGGGAGCGAACAGTGAGCAGTTCTTC. It specifies CASSILAGANSEQFF. The genes are TRBV19 and TRBJ2-1; 10 bases agree with TRBD2. The V gene end was trimmed by 2 bases and the J gene end by 9 bases; junction bases not matched to a gene: 7. Per germline, CDR1 LNHDA and CDR2 SQIVND (reference sequence). The CDR3 spans 15 residues.

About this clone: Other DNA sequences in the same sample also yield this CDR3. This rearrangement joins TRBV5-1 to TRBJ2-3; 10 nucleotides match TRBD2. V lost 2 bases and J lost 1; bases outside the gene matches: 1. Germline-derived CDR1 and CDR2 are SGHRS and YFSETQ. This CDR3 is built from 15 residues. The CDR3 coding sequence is TGCGCCAGCAGCTTCGGGACTAGCGGCACAGATACGCAGTATTTT. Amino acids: CASSFGTSGTDTQYF.

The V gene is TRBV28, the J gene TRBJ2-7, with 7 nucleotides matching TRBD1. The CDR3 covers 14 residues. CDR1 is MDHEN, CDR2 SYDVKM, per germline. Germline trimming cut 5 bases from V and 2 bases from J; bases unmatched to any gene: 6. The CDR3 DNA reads TGTGCCAGCAGTCTAGGGGGACAGACCTACGAGCAGTACTTC. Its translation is CASSLGGQTYEQYF.

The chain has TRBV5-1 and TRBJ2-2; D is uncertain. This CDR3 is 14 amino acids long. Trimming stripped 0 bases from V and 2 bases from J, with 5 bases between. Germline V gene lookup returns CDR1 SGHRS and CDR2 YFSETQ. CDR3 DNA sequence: TGCGCCAGCAGCTTGGGACACAACACCGGGGAGCTGTTTTTT. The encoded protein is CASSLGHNTGELFF.

This chain's CDR3 is CATSDAGTGGPDTQYF. For the CDR3, the DNA is TGTGCCACCAGTGACGCCGGGACAGGGGGCCCAGATACGCAGTATTTT. The genes are TRBV24-1 and TRBJ2-3; 12 bases line up with TRBD1. V trimming: 4 bases; J trimming: 4 bases; junction bases outside the gene matches: 5. The CDR3 has 16 amino acids. CDR1 is KGHDR, CDR2 SFDVKD, per germline.

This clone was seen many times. Here the CDR3 reads CTSSQDLRRGESYEQYF. The CDR3 nucleotides read TGCACCAGCAGCCAAGATCTGCGGCGGGGGGAGTCCTACGAGCAGTACTTC. J is TRBJ2-7 and V is TRBV1; the table's D call of TRBD2 was not tested on the DNA. TRBV1 is a pseudogene locus. This CDR3 comprises 17 residues.

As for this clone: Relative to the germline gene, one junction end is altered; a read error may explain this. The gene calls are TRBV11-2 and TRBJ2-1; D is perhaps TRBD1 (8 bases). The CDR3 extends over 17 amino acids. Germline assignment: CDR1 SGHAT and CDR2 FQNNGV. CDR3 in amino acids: CASTLARTGRGHNEQFF. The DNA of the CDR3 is TGTGCCAGCACCTTAGCCCGGACAGGGAGGGGGCACAATGAGCAGTTCTTC.

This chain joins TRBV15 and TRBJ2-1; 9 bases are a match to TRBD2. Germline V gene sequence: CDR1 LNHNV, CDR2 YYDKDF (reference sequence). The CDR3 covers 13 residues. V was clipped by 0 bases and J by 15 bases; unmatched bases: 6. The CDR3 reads CATSRDSGTSTFF. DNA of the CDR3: TGTGCCACCAGCAGAGATTCCGGGACTAGCACGTTCTTC.

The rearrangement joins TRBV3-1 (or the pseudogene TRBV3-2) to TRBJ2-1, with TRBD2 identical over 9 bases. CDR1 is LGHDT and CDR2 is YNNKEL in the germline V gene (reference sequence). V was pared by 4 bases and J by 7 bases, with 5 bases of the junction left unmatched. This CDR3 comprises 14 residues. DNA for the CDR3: TGTGCCAGCAGCCTGGGACTAGCCCTAAATGAGCAGTTCTTC. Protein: CASSLGLALNEQFF.

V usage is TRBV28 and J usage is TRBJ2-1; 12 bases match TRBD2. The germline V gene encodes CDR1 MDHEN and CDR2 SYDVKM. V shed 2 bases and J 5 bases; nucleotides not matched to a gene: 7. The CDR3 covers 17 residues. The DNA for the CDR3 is TGTGCCAGCAGTTTAGGGGGACTAGCGGGTCTTAACAATGAGCAGTTCTTC. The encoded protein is CASSLGGLAGLNNEQFF.

The CDR3 protein is CASSLRTGGMVEAFF. DNA of the CDR3: TGTGCCAGCAGTTTAAGGACAGGGGGAATGGTTGAAGCTTTCTTT. V and J are TRBV27 and TRBJ1-1; 10 nucleotides agree with TRBD1. The trim removed 2 bases at V and 7 bases at J, leaving 7 bases unmatched. CDR1 MNHEY and CDR2 SMNVEV come from the germline V gene (reference sequence). This CDR3 region has 15 residues.

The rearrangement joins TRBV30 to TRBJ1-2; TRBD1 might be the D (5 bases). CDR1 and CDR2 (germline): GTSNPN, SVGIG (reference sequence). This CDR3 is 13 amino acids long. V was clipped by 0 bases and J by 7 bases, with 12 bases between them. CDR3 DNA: TGTGCCTGGAGTGTAGGGCAGGGAGGTGGCTACACCTTC. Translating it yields CAWSVGQGGGYTF.